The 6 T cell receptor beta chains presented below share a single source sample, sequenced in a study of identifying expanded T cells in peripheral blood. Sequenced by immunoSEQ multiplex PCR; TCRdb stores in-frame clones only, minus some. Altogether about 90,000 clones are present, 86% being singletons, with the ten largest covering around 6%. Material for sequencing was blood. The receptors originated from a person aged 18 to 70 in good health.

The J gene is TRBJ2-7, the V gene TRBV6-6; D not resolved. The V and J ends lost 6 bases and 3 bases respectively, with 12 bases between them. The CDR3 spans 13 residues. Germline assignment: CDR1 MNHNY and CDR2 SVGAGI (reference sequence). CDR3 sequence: CASRPGPNYEQYF. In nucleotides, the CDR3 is TGTGCCAGCAGACCAGGACCCAACTACGAGCAGTACTTC.

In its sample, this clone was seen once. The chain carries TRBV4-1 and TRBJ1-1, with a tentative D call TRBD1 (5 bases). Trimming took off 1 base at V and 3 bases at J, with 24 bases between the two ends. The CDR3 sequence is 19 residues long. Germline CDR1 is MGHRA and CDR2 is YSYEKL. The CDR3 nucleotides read TGCGCCAGCAGCCAAGGTGTGGTCAGGGTTCGGTCTCGAGACACTGAAGCTTTCTTT. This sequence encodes CASSQGVVRVRSRDTEAFF.

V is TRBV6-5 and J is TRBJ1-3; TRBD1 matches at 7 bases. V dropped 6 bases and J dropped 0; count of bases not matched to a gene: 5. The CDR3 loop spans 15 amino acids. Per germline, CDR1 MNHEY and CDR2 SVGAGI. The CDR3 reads CASRRDRSSGNTIYF. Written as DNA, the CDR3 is TGTGCCAGCAGGCGGGACAGAAGCTCTGGAAACACCATATATTTT.

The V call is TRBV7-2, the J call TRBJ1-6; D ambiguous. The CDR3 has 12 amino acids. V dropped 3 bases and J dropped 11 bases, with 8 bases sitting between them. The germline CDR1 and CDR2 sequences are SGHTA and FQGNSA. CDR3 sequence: CASSLPLPPLHF. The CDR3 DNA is TGTGCCAGCAGCTTGCCGTTGCCACCCCTCCACTTT.

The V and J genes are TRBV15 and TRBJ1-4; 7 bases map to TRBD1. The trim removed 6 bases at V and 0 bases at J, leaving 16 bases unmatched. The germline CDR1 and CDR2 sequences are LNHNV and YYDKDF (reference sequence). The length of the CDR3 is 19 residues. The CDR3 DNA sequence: TGTGCCACCAGGCGGGGTTTGGGACAGACTATTGCAACTAATGAAAAACTGTTTTTT. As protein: CATRRGLGQTIATNEKLFF.

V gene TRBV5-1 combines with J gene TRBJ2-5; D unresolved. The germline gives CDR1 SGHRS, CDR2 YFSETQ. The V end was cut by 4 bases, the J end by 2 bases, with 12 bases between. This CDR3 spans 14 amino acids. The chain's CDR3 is CASSALFAQETQYF. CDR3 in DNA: TGCGCCAGCAGCGCCCTCTTTGCGCAAGAGACCCAGTACTTC.